This is a list of T cell receptor beta chains from one sample in a study of immune characterization of retroperitoneal liposarcoma. TCRdb called the PCR reads again in MiXCR, with one record for every CDR3 protein. This table holds roughly 20,000 distinct CDR3 sequences, 37% found once. Input material: blood. The receptors derive from a male donor with retroperitoneal liposarcoma. Both conserved end residues are part of each CDR3. Each record gives: D gene, CDR3 length, J gene, clone size, V gene, CDR3 protein, CDR3 DNA. A D gene is named only where the DNA matches it firmly. Size tells how often a clone was seen (once, few, many) or the class of an expanded clone, and some rows leave it out.

NA	15	TRBJ2-3	NA	TRBV5-5	CASSSGWGWRDTQYF	TGTGCCAGCAGCTCCGGATGGGGGTGGAGAGATACGCAGTATTTT
TRBD2	15	TRBJ2-7	NA	TRBV28	CASSSAGLAVYEQYF	TGTGCCAGCAGCTCCGCGGGACTAGCGGTCTACGAGCAGTACTTC
NA	15	TRBJ2-1	NA	TRBV12-3/TRBV12-4	CASNPTPGVYNEQFF	TGTGCCAGCAATCCCACACCCGGGGTCTACAATGAGCAGTTCTTC
NA	14	TRBJ1-6	once	TRBV7-2	CASSLGGNNSPLHF	TGTGCCAGCAGCTTAGGCGGAAATAATTCACCCCTCCACTTT
NA	16	TRBJ2-4	once	TRBV27	CASSPSPRGAPNEQYF	TGTGCCAGCAGTCCATCCCCGCGGGGCGCTCCCAATGAGCAGTACTTC
NA	16	TRBJ1-2	once	TRBV6-2/TRBV6-3	CASSAGTGTGSYGYTF	TGTGCCAGCAGCGCGGGTACAGGCACCGGAAGCTATGGCTACACCTTC
NA	11	TRBJ2-7	many	TRBV6-1	CASTINYEQYF	TGTGCCAGCACCATAAACTACGAGCAGTACTTC
NA	12	TRBJ2-7	NA	TRBV6-1	CASSEWRNEQYF	TGTGCCAGCAGTGAATGGAGAAACGAGCAGTACTTC
TRBD1	14	TRBJ2-1	NA	TRBV7-2	CSSSSRQGSHEQFF	TGCTCCAGCAGCAGTAGACAGGGCTCCCACGAGCAGTTCTTC
NA	11	TRBJ1-2	many	TRBV6-1	CASNPLYGYTF	TGTGCCAGCAACCCCCTCTATGGCTACACCTTC
NA	17	TRBJ2-1	NA	TRBV5-6	CASSLDRITGVYNEQFF	TGTGCCAGCAGCTTGGACCGTATAACAGGAGTCTACAATGAGCAGTTCTTC
NA	13	TRBJ2-7	NA	TRBV7-2	CASSLLGAYEQYF	TGTGCCAGCAGCTTGTTAGGGGCCTACGAGCAGTACTTC
NA	15	TRBJ2-5	NA	TRBV9	CASSPGWGFQETQYF	TGTGCCAGCAGCCCAGGATGGGGATTCCAAGAGACCCAGTACTTC
NA	12	TRBJ2-2	medium-sized	TRBV12-3/TRBV12-4	CASSLWAGELFF	TGTGCCAGCAGTTTATGGGCCGGGGAGCTGTTTTTT
NA	11	TRBJ2-1	many	TRBV12-3/TRBV12-4	CASSFRNEQFF	TGTGCCAGCAGTTTCCGAAATGAGCAGTTCTTC
NA	12	TRBJ1-2	NA	TRBV6-1	CASSRDNYGYTF	TGTGCCAGCAGTAGGGACAACTATGGCTACACCTTC
NA	14	TRBJ1-1	NA	TRBV6-1	CASSEYGGNTEAFF	TGTGCCAGCAGTGAATACGGGGGGAACACTGAAGCTTTCTTT
TRBD1	16	TRBJ1-1	medium-sized	TRBV7-2	CASSPQPGQGRTEAFF	TGTGCCAGCAGCCCCCAACCCGGACAGGGGCGAACTGAAGCTTTCTTT
NA	15	TRBJ2-2	medium-sized	TRBV7-2	CASSSEGGNTGELFF	TGTGCCAGCAGCTCCGAGGGTGGGAACACCGGGGAGCTGTTTTTT